Shown below are 18 T cell receptor beta chains from a single sample sequenced in a study of T cell responses to AZD1222 COVID-19 vaccine. The protocol was immunoSEQ multiplex PCR, while the TCRdb copy is restricted to in-frame clones and leaves out a portion. The sample includes 55,000 to 80,000 clones, 80% to 90% of them seen just once. The sample here was peripheral blood, taken 28 days after the second AZD1222 dose. Receptors were obtained from an adult who received the AZD1222 COVID-19 vaccine.

V is TRBV11-3 and J is TRBJ1-3, with D unresolved. From germline, CDR1 is SGHNT and CDR2 YENEEA. V shed 2 bases and J shed 1 base, with 0 bases lying between them. The CDR3 totals 12 residues. In nucleotides, the CDR3 is TGTGCCAGCAGCTTATCTGGAAACACCATATATTTT. Its protein product is CASSLSGNTIYF.

The J gene is TRBJ1-1, the V gene TRBV30, with D maybe TRBD1 (6 bases). This CDR3 has 12 residues. CDR1 GTSNPN and CDR2 SVGIG come from the germline V gene (reference sequence). Trimming shortened V by 5 bases and J by 5 bases, and 12 bases separated the two germline ends. CDR3 nucleotides: TGTGCCTGGGCCCAGGGGTGGACTGAAGCTTTCTTT. Translating gives CAWAQGWTEAFF.

V and J are TRBV29-1 and TRBJ2-7; TRBD1 aligns across 10 bases. The CDR3 length is 15 residues. Germline CDR1 is SQVTM and CDR2 is ANQGSEA. The V segment lost 6 bases and the J segment 2 bases; nucleotides outside the gene matches: 10. CDR3 bases: TGCAGCGTACGTAAAGCCGGGACAGGGGCCTACGAGCAGTACTTC. Translated, it gives CSVRKAGTGAYEQYF.

The chain carries TRBV14 and TRBJ1-1; no reliable D call. The CDR3 totals 13 residues. Germline V gene data show CDR1 as SGHDN and CDR2 as FVKESK. V was shortened by 0 bases and J by 6 bases, with 8 bases between the two germline ends. The CDR3 spells CASSQDLRSEAFF. CDR3 in DNA: TGTGCCAGCAGCCAAGATTTGAGGTCTGAAGCTTTCTTT.

The V call is TRBV20-1, the J call TRBJ1-2; D unclear. Between the trimmed V and J ends, which lost 4 bases and 8 bases, there was a span of 8 bases. The CDR3 is 10 amino acids. CDR1 and CDR2 from the germline V gene are DFQATT and SNEGSKA (reference sequence). The CDR3 reads CSAKGKGYTF. DNA for the CDR3: TGCAGTGCTAAAGGGAAGGGCTACACCTTC.

This clone was seen only a few times. The chain links TRBV19 to TRBJ2-5, with D tentatively TRBD1 (5 bases). Trimming removed 4 bases from V and 2 bases from J, with 8 bases in between. The CDR3 is made up of 13 amino acids. Germline loops: CDR1 LNHDA, CDR2 SQIVND (reference sequence). The DNA of the CDR3 is TGTGCCAGTAGTAGGACAAAACAAGAGACCCAGTACTTC. Encoded protein: CASSRTKQETQYF.

The chain uses TRBV7-9 and TRBJ1-4, with D perhaps TRBD1 (5 bases). There are 15 residues in the CDR3. The V end lost 0 bases, the J end lost 8 bases, and 13 bases lay between the germline ends. Germline-derived CDR1 and CDR2 are SEHNR and FQNEAQ (reference sequence). The CDR3 here is CASSLAGHLQEKLFF. CDR3 nucleotide sequence: TGTGCCAGCAGCTTAGCGGGGCACCTACAGGAAAAACTGTTTTTT.

This clone was seen only once. J is TRBJ2-7 and V is TRBV28; the D gene is possibly TRBD2 (5 bases). There are 15 residues in the CDR3. Germline V gene lookup returns CDR1 MDHEN and CDR2 SYDVKM. V lost 1 base and J 0 bases, leaving 10 bases between the germline ends. The CDR3 loop is CASSLSTRGSYEQYF. In DNA form, the CDR3 reads TGTGCCAGCAGTTTATCGACCCGGGGCTCCTACGAGCAGTACTTC.

CDR3: CASSPMSYGYTF. The CDR3 DNA reads as TGTGCCAGCTCGCCCATGAGCTATGGCTACACCTTC. The chain combines TRBV18 with TRBJ1-2; D not certain. There are 12 residues in the CDR3. The V gene lost 6 bases and the J gene lost 4 bases, with 9 bases spanning the gap. Per the germline V gene, CDR1 is KGHSH and CDR2 is LQKENI.

Remarks on this clone: The germline gene is not matched at one end of the junction; a read error may be the cause. The chain uses TRBV29-1 and TRBJ1-1; D not certain. There are 11 residues in the CDR3. Germline V lookup: CDR1 SQVTM, CDR2 ANQGSEA. In DNA, the CDR3 is TGCAGCGTCGCCAAGAACGCTGAAGCTTTCTTT. Translating it yields CSVAKNAEAFF.

The rearrangement joins TRBV3-1 (or the pseudogene TRBV3-2) to TRBJ1-1, with a weak D call TRBD1 (6 bases). The CDR3 is 13 amino acids. Trimming removed 4 bases at V and 5 bases at J, with 11 bases between. From germline, CDR1 is LGHDT and CDR2 YNNKEL (reference sequence). The CDR3 DNA follows: TGTGCCAGCAGCCGTGGGGGGGCGACTGAAGCTTTCTTT. It specifies CASSRGGATEAFF.

The J gene is TRBJ2-1, the V gene TRBV5-1; the D gene is possibly TRBD1 (7 bases). This CDR3 contains 14 residues. CDR1 and CDR2 (germline): SGHRS, YFSETQ. The V and J ends lost 7 bases and 4 bases respectively, with 15 bases between them. This chain's CDR3 is CASHRGTDYNEQFF. The CDR3 nucleotides read TGCGCCAGCCATCGCGGGACAGATTACAATGAGCAGTTCTTC.

This chain connects TRBV6-5 to TRBJ1-2; tentatively, D is TRBD1 (5 bases). V lost 8 bases, J lost 4 bases, and 17 bases lay in between. The CDR3 extends over 14 amino acids. Germline V gene lookup returns CDR1 MNHEY and CDR2 SVGAGI. CDR3: CASADSRSPYGYTF. The DNA of the CDR3 is TGTGCCAGCGCCGACAGCCGTTCCCCCTATGGCTACACCTTC.

This chain joins TRBV30 and TRBJ1-5; tentative D call: TRBD1 (5 bases). V lost 3 bases and J 7 bases, leaving 13 bases between the germline ends. Germline V CDR1 and CDR2: GTSNPN, SVGIG (reference sequence). This CDR3 comprises 13 residues. CDR3: CAWSPGGKQPQHF. CDR3 in DNA: TGTGCCTGGAGCCCCGGGGGAAAACAGCCCCAGCATTTT.

The genes are TRBV7-9 and TRBJ2-7, with 7 positions matching TRBD2. With V trimmed by 0 bases and J by 6 bases, 8 bases remained unmatched. Germline V CDR1 and CDR2: SEHNR, FQNEAQ (reference sequence). The CDR3 has 15 amino acids. The CDR3 DNA reads TGTGCCAGCAGCTTAGCGGGAGGGACCTCCGGCGAGCAGTACTTC. Translated: CASSLAGGTSGEQYF. Based on the CDR3 plus reference TRBV7-9 and TRBJ2-7, the full variable domain is DTGVSQNPRHKITKRGQNVTFRCDPISEHNRLYWYRQTLGQGPEFLTYFQNEAQLEKSRLLSDRFSAERPKGSFSTLEIQRTEQGDSAMYLCASSLAGGTSGEQYFGPGTRLTVT.

This rearrangement joins TRBV6-5 to TRBJ1-1; weak D call: TRBD1 (5 bases). Germline CDR1 MNHEY, CDR2 SVGAGI. This CDR3 is 15 amino acids long. Trimming removed 0 bases from V and 10 bases from J, with 18 bases in between. CDR3 in DNA: TGTGCCAGCAGTTACTCCCTCCAGGGAGGGAGCGGAGCTTTCTTT. It yields the protein CASSYSLQGGSGAFF.

The V and J genes are TRBV25-1 and TRBJ1-1, with TRBD1 as a possible D gene (5 bases). Deletions cut 7 bases from V and 6 bases from J, with 12 bases between. Germline V CDR1 and CDR2: MGHDK, SYGVNS. The CDR3 runs 12 residues. The CDR3 DNA sequence: TGTGCCAGCACCAAGGGGTATGCTGAAGCTTTCTTT. Protein sequence: CASTKGYAEAFF.

The V and J genes are TRBV7-2 and TRBJ2-2; 7 nucleotides align to TRBD1. This CDR3 spans 16 amino acids. Germline CDR1 is SGHTA and CDR2 is FQGNSA. V was pared by 0 bases and J by 4 bases, with 5 bases of the junction left unmatched. The CDR3 spells CASSLALNRGTGELFF. CDR3 nucleotide sequence: TGTGCCAGCAGCTTAGCCCTAAACAGGGGCACCGGGGAGCTGTTTTTT.